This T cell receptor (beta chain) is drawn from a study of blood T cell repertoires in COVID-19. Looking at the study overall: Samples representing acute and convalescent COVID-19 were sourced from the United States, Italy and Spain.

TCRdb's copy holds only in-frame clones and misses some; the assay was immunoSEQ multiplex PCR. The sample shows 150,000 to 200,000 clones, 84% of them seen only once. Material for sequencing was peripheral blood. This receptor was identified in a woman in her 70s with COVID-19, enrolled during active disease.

CDR3 DNA: TGTGCCAGCAGTTCGACCAGGGGTGTCGAGCAGTACGTC. As protein: CASSSTRGVEQYV. The V call is TRBV12-3 or TRBV12-4, the J call TRBJ2-7; tentatively, D is TRBD1 (6 bases). The V gene lost 4 bases and the J gene lost 6 bases, with 13 bases spanning the gap. The CDR3 sequence is 13 residues long.